This TCR beta chain appears in the sequencing data of a study of blood T cell repertoires in COVID-19. In the study overall: Acute and convalescent COVID-19 samples came from the United States, Italy and Spain. Sources were T cells, B-cell-depleted T cells, or PBMCs; the material itself was cDNA or gDNA.

The CDR3 contains 12 residues. The germline gives CDR1 SGHDT, CDR2 YYEEEE. V was trimmed by 7 bases and J by 6 bases, leaving 11 bases between them. In the original processing: From reference gene primer amplification, estimates of nucleated cell counts were derived. TCRdb's table, derived via immunoSEQ multiplex PCR, lists solely in-frame clones and lacks some. Clone size and V and J calls were adopted from that table, with D and trimming inferred from the DNA. This table has some 250,000 clones, around 89% appearing once. The clonotype comes from a woman between 40 and 55 years old who had recovered from COVID-19. This rearrangement joins TRBV5-6 to TRBJ2-1, with D uncertain. Sequencing was done on a sample of peripheral blood. The CDR3 nucleotides read TGTGCCAGCGGCCGACAACCCAATGAGCAGTTCTTC. Protein product: CASGRQPNEQFF.